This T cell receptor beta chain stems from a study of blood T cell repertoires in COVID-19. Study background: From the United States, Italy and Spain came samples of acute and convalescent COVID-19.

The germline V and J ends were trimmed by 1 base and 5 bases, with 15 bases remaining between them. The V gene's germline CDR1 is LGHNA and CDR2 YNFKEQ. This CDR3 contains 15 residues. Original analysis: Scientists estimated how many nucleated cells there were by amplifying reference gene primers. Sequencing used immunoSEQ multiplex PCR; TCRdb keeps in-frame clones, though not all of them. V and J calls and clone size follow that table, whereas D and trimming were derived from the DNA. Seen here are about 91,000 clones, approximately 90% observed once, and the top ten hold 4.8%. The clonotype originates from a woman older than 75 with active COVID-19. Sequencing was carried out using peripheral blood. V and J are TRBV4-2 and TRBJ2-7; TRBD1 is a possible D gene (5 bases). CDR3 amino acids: CASSQGSTTGHEQYF. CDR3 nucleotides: TGTGCCAGCAGCCAAGGAAGCACTACAGGTCACGAGCAGTACTTC.